Shown below are 27 T cell receptor beta chains from a single sample sequenced in a study of blood T cell repertoires in COVID-19. Data came from immunoSEQ multiplex PCR; TCRdb stores just in-frame clones and leaves some out. The data hold 150,000 to 200,000 clones, with roughly 88% observed a single time. Specimen: PBMCs or T cells enriched from blood (not recorded which). All receptors come from a woman under 30 who had recovered from COVID-19.

This chain joins TRBV7-3 and TRBJ2-3; 12 bases are a match to TRBD2. Germline V gene sequence: CDR1 SGHTA, CDR2 FQGTGA. Germline trimming cut 5 bases from V and 2 bases from J; bases unmatched to any gene: 2. The CDR3 covers 15 residues. The CDR3 coding sequence is TGTGCCAGCAGCCGGACTAGCGGGGCCACAGATACGCAGTATTTT. It codes for CASSRTSGATDTQYF. Filled out from reference TRBV7-3 and TRBJ2-3, the complete variable domain reads GAGVSQTPSNKVTEKGKYVELRCDPISGHTALYWYRQSLGQGPEFLIYFQGTGAADDSGLPNDRFFAVRPEGSVSTLKIQRTERGDSAVYLCASSRTSGATDTQYFGPGTRLTVL.

The rearrangement links TRBV15 to TRBJ1-3; no firm D call. CDR3 length: 15 residues. The germline CDR1 and CDR2 sequences are LNHNV and YYDKDF (reference sequence). Trimming removed 4 bases at V and 0 bases at J, with 10 bases between. CDR3 region: CATSTRDNSGNTIYF. CDR3 DNA sequence: TGTGCCACCAGCACTCGAGACAACTCTGGAAACACCATATATTTT. The variable domain in full, completed from reference TRBV15 and TRBJ1-3, reads DAMVIQNPRYQVTQFGKPVTLSCSQTLNHNVMYWYQQKSSQAPKLLFHYYDKDFNNEADTPDNFQSRRPNTSFCFLDIRSPGLGDTAMYLCATSTRDNSGNTIYFGEGSWLTVV.

This clone has more than one count but fewer than ten. The rearrangement joins TRBV6-4 to TRBJ2-1; 10 bases are shared with TRBD2. CDR1 and CDR2 from the germline V gene are MRHNA and SNTAGT. The CDR3 has 15 amino acids. J was trimmed by 7 bases and V by 2 bases; bases with no gene match: 5. The CDR3 loop is CASSDERGGPNEQFF. CDR3 DNA sequence: TGTGCCAGCAGTGACGAGCGGGGGGGGCCAAATGAGCAGTTCTTC.

Only one count was recorded for this clone. The chain joins TRBV19 to TRBJ1-5; a possible D gene is TRBD1 (6 bases). The length of the CDR3 is 15 residues. Germline assignment: CDR1 LNHDA and CDR2 SQIVND (reference sequence). Trimming took 5 bases from V and 6 from J, leaving 17 bases between them. The CDR3 nucleotides read TGTGCCAGTAGTCCGTACAGGGAGAAGGGTCAGCCCCAGCATTTT. This gives the protein CASSPYREKGQPQHF.

This clone showed up just once. The V and J genes are TRBV9 and TRBJ2-3; unclear D gene. The CDR3 runs to 13 residues. Trimming shortened V by 2 bases and J by 3 bases, and 7 bases separated the two germline ends. Germline CDR1 and CDR2: SGDLS and YYNGEE. DNA of the CDR3: TGTGCCAGCAGCGTTACCGGGACAGATACGCAGTATTTT. The encoded protein is CASSVTGTDTQYF.

The chain recombines TRBV4-1 with TRBJ1-1, with TRBD1 identical over 7 bases. V lost 0 bases to trimming and J lost 2 bases; unmatched junction nucleotides: 12. The CDR3 loop spans 18 amino acids. In germline, CDR1 is MGHRA, CDR2 YSYEKL. CDR3 sequence: CASSQEGTGVYYNTEAFF. CDR3 in DNA: TGCGCCAGCAGCCAAGAGGGAACAGGGGTCTATTATAACACTGAAGCTTTCTTT.

J is TRBJ1-1 and V is TRBV27; 7 bases match TRBD1. Per the germline V gene, CDR1 is MNHEY and CDR2 is SMNVEV (reference sequence). The CDR3 is 15 amino acids. Trimming at V came to 5 bases and at J to 2 bases, leaving 8 bases not matched to a gene. The CDR3 is CASSRSGTVNTEAFF. The CDR3 coding sequence is TGTGCCAGCAGTAGATCCGGGACAGTTAACACTGAAGCTTTCTTT.

J is TRBJ2-7 and V is TRBV13, with 9 bases lining up with TRBD1. Unmatched junction bases numbered 5, after V lost 5 bases and J lost 3 bases. The CDR3 has 14 amino acids. In germline, CDR1 is PRHDT, CDR2 FYEKMQ (reference sequence). Written as DNA, the CDR3 is TGTGCCAGCAGCCCGCGGACAGGGGTCTACGAGCAGTACTTC. It translates to CASSPRTGVYEQYF. Drawing the rest from reference TRBV13 and TRBJ2-7, the complete variable domain is AAGVIQSPRHLIKEKRETATLKCYPIPRHDTVYWYQQGPGQDPQFLISFYEKMQSDKGSIPDRFSAQQFSDYHSELNMSSLELGDSALYFCASSPRTGVYEQYFGPGTRLTVT.

This rearrangement joins TRBV7-9 to TRBJ1-1, with D tentatively TRBD1 (5 bases). Germline V CDR1 and CDR2: SEHNR, FQNEAQ (reference sequence). V was trimmed by 5 bases and J by 3 bases, leaving 10 bases between them. There are 13 residues in the CDR3. The CDR3 reads CASSQGADTEAFF. CDR3 sequence (DNA): TGTGCCAGCAGCCAAGGGGCGGACACTGAAGCTTTCTTT.

The gene calls are TRBV6-6 and TRBJ1-1; tentative D call: TRBD1 (6 bases). There are 13 residues in the CDR3. CDR1 is MNHNY, CDR2 SVGAGI, per germline (reference sequence). Between the trimmed V and J ends, which lost 6 bases and 3 bases, there was a span of 11 bases. The CDR3 DNA is TGTGCCAGCAGCGCCAACAGGGACACTGAAGCTTTCTTT. This codes for CASSANRDTEAFF.

V gene TRBV15 combines with J gene TRBJ2-2, with D unclear. The germline V and J ends were trimmed by 1 base and 7 bases, with 7 bases remaining between them. Germline V gene sequence: CDR1 LNHNV, CDR2 YYDKDF (reference sequence). This CDR3 contains 13 residues. The CDR3 reads CATSRVPSGELFF. DNA of the CDR3: TGTGCCACCAGCAGAGTACCGAGCGGGGAGCTGTTTTTT.

The chain employs TRBV4-1 and TRBJ1-5, with TRBD1 identical over 8 bases. The ends lost 4 bases at V and 3 bases at J; junction bases unmatched: 5. The CDR3 extends over 15 amino acids. CDR1 is MGHRA and CDR2 is YSYEKL in the germline V gene. The CDR3 region has the DNA TGCGCCAGCAGCCCTTTACAGGGGGACAATCAGCCCCAGCATTTT. The encoded protein is CASSPLQGDNQPQHF.

CDR3 in DNA: TGTGCCAGCAGTACTACCCCCGGACAGGGTGTCGGAGAAAAACTGTTTTTT. Its translation: CASSTTPGQGVGEKLFF. The chain combines TRBV28 with TRBJ1-4, with 8 bases identical to TRBD1. Germline-derived CDR1 and CDR2 are MDHEN and SYDVKM. The CDR3 is 17 residues long. V gave up 5 bases and J gave up 8 bases; unmatched junction bases: 16. The full variable domain, rest sourced from reference TRBV28 and TRBJ1-4, is DVKVTQSSRYLVKRTGEKVFLECVQDMDHENMFWYRQDPGLGLRLIYFSYDVKMKEKGDIPEGYSVSREKKERFSLILESASTNQTSMYLCASSTTPGQGVGEKLFFGSGTQLSVL.

This clone was counted once. The CDR3 DNA sequence: TGTGCCAGCAGTAAGGGGGGGGTAACCTATGGCTACACCTTC. It is translated as CASSKGGVTYGYTF. This chain connects TRBV25-1 to TRBJ1-2, with D perhaps TRBD1 (6 bases). Trimming took off 5 bases at V and 4 bases at J, with 14 bases between the two ends. CDR1 and CDR2 (germline): MGHDK, SYGVNS. The CDR3 covers 14 residues.

The chain employs TRBV6-5 and TRBJ2-7; 7 nucleotides agree with TRBD2. J was trimmed by 3 bases and V by 2 bases; bases with no gene match: 10. Germline V gives CDR1 MNHEY, CDR2 SVGAGI. The CDR3 consists of 16 residues. CDR3 sequence (DNA): TGTGCCAGCAGTTACAGTCCCGGAGCGGGGCACTACGAGCAGTACTTC. Protein sequence: CASSYSPGAGHYEQYF.

V is TRBV28 and J is TRBJ1-3, with D uncertain. The V and J ends lost 2 bases and 13 bases respectively, with 12 bases between them. The CDR3 runs 12 residues. Germline V gene data show CDR1 as MDHEN and CDR2 as SYDVKM. CDR3 sequence reads: CASSLRQNNIYF. CDR3 coding DNA: TGTGCCAGCAGTTTACGTCAGAATAATATATATTTT.

The CDR3 loop is CASSLRYTEAFF. In DNA, the CDR3 is TGTGCCAGCAGTTTACGGTACACTGAAGCTTTCTTT. This chain links TRBV28 with TRBJ1-1; D call uncertain. This CDR3 has 12 residues. Trimming pared 2 bases from V and 3 bases from J, leaving 4 bases between. Germline V gene sequence: CDR1 MDHEN, CDR2 SYDVKM.

This chain connects TRBV6-5 to TRBJ2-3; weak D call: TRBD2 (7 bases). CDR1 is MNHEY, CDR2 SVGAGI, per germline. This CDR3 is 14 amino acids long. The germline V and J ends were trimmed by 6 bases and 2 bases, with 12 bases remaining between them. DNA of the CDR3: TGTGCCAGCAGGGGGGGGCTGGACACAGATACGCAGTATTTT. This gives the protein CASRGGLDTDTQYF.

The rearrangement joins TRBV10-3 to TRBJ1-1; perhaps TRBD1 as D (6 bases). Germline CDR1 reads ENHRY; CDR2 reads SYGVKD. The length of the CDR3 is 12 residues. Trimming took off 4 bases at V and 6 bases at J, with 9 bases between the two ends. CDR3 loop: CAISGGGPEAFF. The CDR3 DNA reads TGTGCCATCAGTGGGGGGGGGCCTGAAGCTTTCTTT.

The V gene is TRBV25-1, the J gene TRBJ1-6; D is unclear. The CDR3 spans 12 residues. CDR1 MGHDK and CDR2 SYGVNS come from the germline V gene. V lost 9 bases and J lost 7, with 10 bases in between. CDR3 sequence: CASAGNNSPLHF. The CDR3 region has the DNA TGTGCCAGTGCGGGGAACAATTCACCCCTCCACTTT.

The table lists this clone with a few counts. This rearrangement joins TRBV19 to TRBJ2-7; 7 bases fit TRBD2. This CDR3 contains 15 residues. CDR1 LNHDA and CDR2 SQIVND come from the germline V gene (reference sequence). V dropped 6 bases and J dropped 2; count of bases not matched to a gene: 10. The CDR3 DNA sequence: TGTGCCAGTAGCCCTTCTGCTAGCGGAGCCTACGAGCAGTACTTC. Its translation: CASSPSASGAYEQYF.

V is TRBV6-5 and J is TRBJ1-2, with D possibly TRBD1 on 6 matching bases. The CDR3 runs to 12 residues. CDR1 is MNHEY, CDR2 SVGAGI, per germline. V dropped 8 bases and J dropped 4 bases, with 11 bases sitting between them. The CDR3 sequence: CASDRWGYGYTF. The CDR3 nucleotides are TGTGCCAGCGACAGGTGGGGCTATGGCTACACCTTC.

The CDR3 nucleotides are TGTGCCAGCAGTGAAGTCCCCAGGGTTGGCTACACCTTC. This encodes CASSEVPRVGYTF. This sequence joins TRBV2 and TRBJ1-2, with D perhaps TRBD1 (5 bases). V lost 1 base to trimming and J lost 7 bases, with 10 bases between them. The CDR3 sequence is 13 residues long. CDR1 and CDR2 (germline): SNHLY, FYNNEI. The full variable domain, with the rest looked up from reference TRBV2 and TRBJ1-2, is EPEVTQTPSHQVTQMGQEVILRCVPISNHLYFYWYRQILGQKVEFLVSFYNNEISEKSEIFDDQFSVERPDGSNFTLKIRSTKLEDSAMYFCASSEVPRVGYTFGSGTRLTVV.

The CDR3, as DNA: TGTGCCAGCAGACCAGGGGGCGCAGATACGCAGTATTTT. Translated: CASRPGGADTQYF. The chain combines TRBV6-5 with TRBJ2-3; 8 nucleotides match TRBD1. Unmatched junction bases numbered 3, after V lost 6 bases and J lost 4 bases. CDR3 size: 13 residues. Germline V gene lookup returns CDR1 MNHEY and CDR2 SVGAGI.

This clone came up once. This chain connects TRBV7-9 to TRBJ2-7; 7 nucleotides agree with TRBD2. The CDR3 has 15 residues. Germline-derived CDR1 and CDR2 are SEHNR and FQNEAQ (reference sequence). Trimming at V came to 0 bases and at J to 5 bases, leaving 7 bases not matched to a gene. In DNA, the CDR3 is TGTGCCAGCAGCTTAGCGCGGGAGATTTCCCACGAGCAGTACTTC. Translating gives CASSLAREISHEQYF.

In this sample, this clone turned up once. The rearrangement links TRBV9 to TRBJ1-3, with 7 bases fitting TRBD1. Trimming at V came to 0 bases and at J to 0 bases, leaving 6 bases not matched to a gene. The CDR3 is 17 residues long. Germline CDR1 SGDLS, CDR2 YYNGEE. The DNA of the CDR3 is TGTGCCAGCAGCGTAGACCCGACAGGGCTCTCTGGAAACACCATATATTTT. It is translated as CASSVDPTGLSGNTIYF.

The chain has TRBV2 and TRBJ2-1; 8 positions match TRBD2. After removal of 2 bases from V and 2 bases from J, the junction contained 2 bases not matched to a gene. The CDR3 spans 15 residues. The germline V gene has CDR1 SNHLY and CDR2 FYNNEI. The CDR3 protein is CASSEYSGAYNEQFF. CDR3 coding DNA: TGTGCCAGCAGTGAATATAGCGGGGCCTACAATGAGCAGTTCTTC.